This paragraph reports one T cell receptor (beta chain). The data were obtained in a study of control samples from healthy donors and cancer patients. TCRdb keeps only in-frame clones here, not all; method: immunoSEQ multiplex PCR. The table includes about 150,000 clones, roughly 92% detected once. This clonotype originated in a man aged 50-59 years in good health. The sequenced material came from blood.

CDR3 amino acids: CASSLGQWSYNEQFF. The DNA of the CDR3 is TGTGCCAGCAGCTTGGGGCAGTGGAGCTACAATGAGCAGTTCTTC. The V and J genes are TRBV5-4 and TRBJ2-1, with D unclear. This CDR3 spans 15 amino acids. The V gene lost 0 bases and the J gene lost 3 bases, with 10 bases spanning the gap. Germline lookup yields CDR1 SGHNT and CDR2 YYREEE (reference sequence).